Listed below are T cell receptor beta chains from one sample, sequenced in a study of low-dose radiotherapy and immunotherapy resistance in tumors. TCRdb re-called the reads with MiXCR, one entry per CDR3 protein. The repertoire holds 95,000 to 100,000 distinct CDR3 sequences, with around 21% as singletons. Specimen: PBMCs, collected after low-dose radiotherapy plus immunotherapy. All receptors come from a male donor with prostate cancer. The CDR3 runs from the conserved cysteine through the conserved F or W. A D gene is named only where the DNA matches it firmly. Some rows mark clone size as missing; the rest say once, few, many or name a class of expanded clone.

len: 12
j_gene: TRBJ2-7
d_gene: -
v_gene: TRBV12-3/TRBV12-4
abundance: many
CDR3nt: TGTGCCAGCAGTTTACGTAGCTACGAGCAGTACTTC
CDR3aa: CASSLRSYEQYF

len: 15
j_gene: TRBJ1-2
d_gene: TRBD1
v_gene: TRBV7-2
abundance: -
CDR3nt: TGTGCCAGCAGCTACCCCTCGACAGGGTTCTATGGCTACACCTTC
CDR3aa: CASSYPSTGFYGYTF

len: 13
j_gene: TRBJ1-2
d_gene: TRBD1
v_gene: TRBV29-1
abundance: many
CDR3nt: TGCAGCGTCGTAGAAGGGGGCAGCTATGGCTACACCTTC
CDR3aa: CSVVEGGSYGYTF

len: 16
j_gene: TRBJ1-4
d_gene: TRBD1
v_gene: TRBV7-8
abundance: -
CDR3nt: TGTGCCAGCAGTCAGGGACAGGGGGCAACTAATGAAAAACTGTTTTTT
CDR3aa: CASSQGQGATNEKLFF

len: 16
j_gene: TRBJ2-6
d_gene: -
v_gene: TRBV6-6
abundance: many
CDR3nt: TGTGCCAGCAGTTCGGGGGGCGCGAATGGGGCCAACGTCCTGACTTTC
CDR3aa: CASSSGGANGANVLTF

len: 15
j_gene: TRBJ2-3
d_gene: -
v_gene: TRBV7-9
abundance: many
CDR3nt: TGTGCCAGCAGCTTAGTTTCAATAGGCACAGATACGCAGTATTTT
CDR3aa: CASSLVSIGTDTQYF

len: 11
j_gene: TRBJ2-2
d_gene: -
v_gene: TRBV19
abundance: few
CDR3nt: TGTGCCAGTAATTCGATCGGGGAGCTGTTTTTT
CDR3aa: CASNSIGELFF

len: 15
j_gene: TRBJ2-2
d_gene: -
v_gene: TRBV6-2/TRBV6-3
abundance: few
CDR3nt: TGTGCCAGCAGCTCCGGGGGCTCGAACACCGGGGAGCTGTTTTTT
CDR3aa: CASSSGGSNTGELFF

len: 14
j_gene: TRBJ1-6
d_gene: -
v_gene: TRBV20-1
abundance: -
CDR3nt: TGCAGTGCTAGGGCGAGGGCAGATGATTCACCCCTCCACTTT
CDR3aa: CSARARADDSPLHF

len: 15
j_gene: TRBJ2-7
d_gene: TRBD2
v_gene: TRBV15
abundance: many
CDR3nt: TGTGCCACCAGCAGCCGGGGGGGACTAGTCTACGAGCAGTACTTC
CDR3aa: CATSSRGGLVYEQYF

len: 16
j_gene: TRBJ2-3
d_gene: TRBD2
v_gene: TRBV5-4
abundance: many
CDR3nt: TGTGCCAGCAGCTTGTTACTAGCGGGGCTTACAGATACGCAGTATTTT
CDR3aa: CASSLLLAGLTDTQYF

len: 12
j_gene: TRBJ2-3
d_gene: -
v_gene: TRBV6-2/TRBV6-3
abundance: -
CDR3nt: TGTGCCAGCAGTTGGACCACAGATACGCAGTATTTT
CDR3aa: CASSWTTDTQYF

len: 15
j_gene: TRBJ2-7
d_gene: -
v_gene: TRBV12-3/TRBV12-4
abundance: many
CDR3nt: TGTGCCAGCAGTTCCCGACAGGAAAACTCCTACGAGCAGTACTTC
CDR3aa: CASSSRQENSYEQYF

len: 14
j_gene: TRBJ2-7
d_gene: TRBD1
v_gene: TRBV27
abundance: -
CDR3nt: TGTGCCAGCAGTTTGGACAGGGAAGGGTACGAGCAGTACTTC
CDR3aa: CASSLDREGYEQYF

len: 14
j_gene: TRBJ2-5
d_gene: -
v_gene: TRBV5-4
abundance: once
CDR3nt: TGTGCCAGCAGCTTCCGGGACACTCAAGAGACCCAGTACTTC
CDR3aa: CASSFRDTQETQYF

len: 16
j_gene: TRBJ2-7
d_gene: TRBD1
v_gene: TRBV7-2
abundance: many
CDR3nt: TGTGCCAGCAGCGCCCGTCCCGGGACAGGGTCCTACGAGCAGTACTTC
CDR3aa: CASSARPGTGSYEQYF

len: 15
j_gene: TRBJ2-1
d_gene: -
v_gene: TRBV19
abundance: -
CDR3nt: TGTGCCAGTAGTATACGGGAGAGCACCTACAATGAGCAGTTCTTC
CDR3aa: CASSIRESTYNEQFF

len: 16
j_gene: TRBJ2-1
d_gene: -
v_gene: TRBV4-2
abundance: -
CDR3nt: TGTGCCAGCAGCCGAGGTAGCGTGAGCTCCTACAATGAGCAGTTCTTC
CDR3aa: CASSRGSVSSYNEQFF

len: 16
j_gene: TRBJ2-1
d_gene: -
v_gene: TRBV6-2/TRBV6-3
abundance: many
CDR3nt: TGTGCCAGCAGTTACAAGGGGGGCCGTTCCTACAATGAGCAGTTCTTC
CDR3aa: CASSYKGGRSYNEQFF

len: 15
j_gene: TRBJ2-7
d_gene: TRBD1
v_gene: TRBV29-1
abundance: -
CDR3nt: TGCAGCGTAGAGTCCGGGACAGGGGCCGCCTACGAGCAGTACTTC
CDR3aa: CSVESGTGAAYEQYF

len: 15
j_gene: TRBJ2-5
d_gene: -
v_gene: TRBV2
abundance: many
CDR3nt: TGTGCCAGAGGGGGTCCGGGGGGCCAGGAAGAGACCCAGTACTTC
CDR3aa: CARGGPGGQEETQYF

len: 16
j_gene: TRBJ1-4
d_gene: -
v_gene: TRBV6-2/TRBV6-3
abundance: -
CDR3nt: TGTGCCAGCAGTGAGACGTCGGGGCGTACTAATGAAAAACTGTTTTTT
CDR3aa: CASSETSGRTNEKLFF

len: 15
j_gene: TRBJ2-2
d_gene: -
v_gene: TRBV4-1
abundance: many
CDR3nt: TGCGCCAGCAGCCCCCCCTGGGGGGCTGGCGGGGAGCTGTTTTTT
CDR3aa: CASSPPWGAGGELFF

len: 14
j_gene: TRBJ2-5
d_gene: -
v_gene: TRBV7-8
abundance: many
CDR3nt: TGTGCCAGCAGCTTTTCGGCGGGGCAAGAGACCCAGTACTTC
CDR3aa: CASSFSAGQETQYF

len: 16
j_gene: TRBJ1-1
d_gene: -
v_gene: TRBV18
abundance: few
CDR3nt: TGTGCCAGCTCCCTGGACAGCCGGCGAAGGTCCACTGAAGCTTTCTTT
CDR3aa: CASSLDSRRRSTEAFF

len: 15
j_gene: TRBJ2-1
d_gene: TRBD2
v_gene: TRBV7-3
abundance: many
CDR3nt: TGTGCCAGTGGGGGGGGAGCGGGGGAAGGAAATGAGCAGTTCTTC
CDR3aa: CASGGGAGEGNEQFF

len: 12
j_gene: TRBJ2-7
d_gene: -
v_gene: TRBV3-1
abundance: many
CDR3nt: TGTGCCAGCAGCCAAGTCTACTACGAGCAGTACTTC
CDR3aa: CASSQVYYEQYF

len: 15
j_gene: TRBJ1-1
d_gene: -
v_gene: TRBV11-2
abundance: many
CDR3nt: TGTGCCAGCAGTACCTCTCAGGGGTGGAGCACTGAAGCTTTCTTT
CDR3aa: CASSTSQGWSTEAFF

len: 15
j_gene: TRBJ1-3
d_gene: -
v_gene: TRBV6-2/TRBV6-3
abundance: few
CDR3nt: TGTGCCAGCAGTTACGCGGGGGCAGCTGGAAACACCATATATTTT
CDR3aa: CASSYAGAAGNTIYF

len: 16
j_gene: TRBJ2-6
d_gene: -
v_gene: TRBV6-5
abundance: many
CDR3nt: TGTGCCAGCAGTTCTACGGGGGCTTCTCGGGCCAACGTCCTGACTTTC
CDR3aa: CASSSTGASRANVLTF

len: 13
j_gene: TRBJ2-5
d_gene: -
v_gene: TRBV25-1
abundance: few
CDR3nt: TGTGCCAGCAGGGACGTAAACGGAGAGACCCAGTACTTC
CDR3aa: CASRDVNGETQYF

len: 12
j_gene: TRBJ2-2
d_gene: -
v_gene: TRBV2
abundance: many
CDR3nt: TGTGCCAGCGGCGGGGTGACCGGGGAGCTGTTTTTT
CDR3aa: CASGGVTGELFF

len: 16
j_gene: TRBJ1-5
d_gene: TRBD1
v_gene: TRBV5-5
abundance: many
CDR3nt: TGTGCCAGCAGCTTGGCAGAGGGGGCGGGTGGTCAGCCCCAGCATTTT
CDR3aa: CASSLAEGAGGQPQHF

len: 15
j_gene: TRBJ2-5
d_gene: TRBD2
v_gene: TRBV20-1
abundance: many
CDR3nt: TGCAGTGCTAGATCGGCGGGCGGGGGGGAGGAGACCCAGTACTTC
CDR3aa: CSARSAGGGEETQYF

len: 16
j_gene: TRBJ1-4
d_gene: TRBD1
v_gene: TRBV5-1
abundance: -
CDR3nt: TGCGCCAGCAGCTTGGGGTATGAAGGGGGCGGTGAAAAACTGTTTTTT
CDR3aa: CASSLGYEGGGEKLFF

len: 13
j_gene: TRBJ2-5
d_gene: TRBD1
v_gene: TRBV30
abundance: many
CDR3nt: TGTGCCTGGACGTTGGCAGGGGGCGAGACCCAGTACTTC
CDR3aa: CAWTLAGGETQYF

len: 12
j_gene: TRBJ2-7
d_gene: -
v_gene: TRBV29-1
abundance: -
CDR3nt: TGCAGCGTTGATTCTGGGTCCTACGAGCAGTACTTC
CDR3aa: CSVDSGSYEQYF

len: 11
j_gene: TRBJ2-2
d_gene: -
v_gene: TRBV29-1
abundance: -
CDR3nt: TGCAGCGTTGGGGCTTCCGGGGAGCTGTTTTTT
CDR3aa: CSVGASGELFF

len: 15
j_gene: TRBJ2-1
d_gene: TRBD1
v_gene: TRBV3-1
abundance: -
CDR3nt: TGTGCCAGCAGCCAAGGGCCCTTAGGGGGCGCTGAGCAGTTCTTC
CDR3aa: CASSQGPLGGAEQFF

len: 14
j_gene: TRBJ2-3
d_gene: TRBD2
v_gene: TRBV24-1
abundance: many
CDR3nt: TGTGCCACCAGTGTGGGAGCGGGGGTTGATACGCAGTATTTT
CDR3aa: CATSVGAGVDTQYF

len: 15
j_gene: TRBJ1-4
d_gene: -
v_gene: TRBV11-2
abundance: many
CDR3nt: TGTGCCAGCAGCTTCGGCGGGACCGAAAATGAAAAACTGTTTTTT
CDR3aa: CASSFGGTENEKLFF